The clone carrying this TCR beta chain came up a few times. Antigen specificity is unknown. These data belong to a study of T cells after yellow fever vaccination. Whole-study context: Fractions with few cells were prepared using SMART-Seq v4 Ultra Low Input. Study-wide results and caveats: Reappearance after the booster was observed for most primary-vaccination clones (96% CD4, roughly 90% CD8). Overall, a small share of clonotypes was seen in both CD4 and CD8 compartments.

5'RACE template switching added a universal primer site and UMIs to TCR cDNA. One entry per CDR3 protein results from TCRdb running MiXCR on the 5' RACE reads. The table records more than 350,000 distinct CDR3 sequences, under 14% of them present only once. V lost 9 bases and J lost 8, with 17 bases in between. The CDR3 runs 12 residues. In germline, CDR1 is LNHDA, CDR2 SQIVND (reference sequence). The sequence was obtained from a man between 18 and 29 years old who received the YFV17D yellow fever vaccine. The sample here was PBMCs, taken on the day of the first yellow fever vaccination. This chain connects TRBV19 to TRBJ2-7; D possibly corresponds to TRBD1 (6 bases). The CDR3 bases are TGTGCCAGCCAAACAGGGTCCCAAAAGCAGTACTTC. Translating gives CASQTGSQKQYF.